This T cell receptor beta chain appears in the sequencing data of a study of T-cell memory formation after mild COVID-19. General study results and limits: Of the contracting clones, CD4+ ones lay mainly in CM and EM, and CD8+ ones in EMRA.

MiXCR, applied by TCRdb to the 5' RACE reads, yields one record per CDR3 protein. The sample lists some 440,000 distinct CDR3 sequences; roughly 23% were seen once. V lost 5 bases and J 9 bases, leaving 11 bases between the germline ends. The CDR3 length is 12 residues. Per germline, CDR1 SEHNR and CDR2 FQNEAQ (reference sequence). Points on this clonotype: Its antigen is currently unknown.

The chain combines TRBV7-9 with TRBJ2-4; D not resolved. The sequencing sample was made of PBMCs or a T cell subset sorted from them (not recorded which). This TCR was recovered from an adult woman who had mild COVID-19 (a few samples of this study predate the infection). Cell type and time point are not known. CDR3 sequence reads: CASSPLGSIQYF. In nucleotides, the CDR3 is TGTGCCAGCAGCCCGCTTGGCAGCATTCAGTACTTC.